This TCR beta chain was identified in a study of blood T cell repertoires in COVID-19 (dated by TCRdb to between 2020 and 2021). Context from the whole study: Samples from collaborators originated in the United States, Italy and Spain and spanned both the acute and convalescent phases of COVID-19. Where available, HLA class I and class II types were obtained from metadata supplied by the sample provider rather than from assay-based typing. The samples were drawn from the first 160 participants of the ongoing ImmuneRACE study and from 1,254 subjects provided by 6 global collaborators. Subjects who had been exposed to COVID-19, were actively infected with it, or had recovered from it provided the deeply sampled blood TCRbeta repertoires that made up the dataset. The repertoires were released in a freely available public database meant as a resource for research on the immune response to SARS-CoV-2. Nearly every sample came with metadata listing a de-identified subject ID, COVID-19 status, age in years and sex. The prospective study material was composed of cDNA or gDNA derived from T cells, B-cell-depleted T cells, or PBMCs. Overall study outcomes, separate from this receptor: How much clinical and demographic metadata was included differed by source and by participant, and the metadata was provided uncurated.

Another Seattle source contributed samples from volunteer blood donors who had recovered from COVID-19. Collaborating institutions collected whole blood in K2EDTA tubes following their own protocols. For TCRbeta analysis, collaborators shipped samples in one of three forms: frozen whole blood, isolated PBMCs, or DNA extracted from either of those sample types. The immunoSEQ Assay, a bias-controlled multiplex PCR, was used to amplify TCRbeta CDR3 regions from genomic DNA. In the source study's methods: The number of nucleated cells in each sample was estimated by amplification of reference gene primers within the assay. Sequence reads were collapsed and filtered to measure the absolute abundance of every unique TCRbeta CDR3 rearrangement. For each sample, productive Simpson clonality was calculated as the square root of Simpson's diversity index across productive rearrangements. TCRdb mirrors the immuneACCESS table, restricted to in-frame sequences. Some clones are absent from its copies; in checked studies, under half trace to an unresolved V gene, and the reason for the others is unknown. D and trimming were read from the DNA, whereas the V and J calls and clone size are those reported in that table. The table for this sample lists 250,000 to 300,000 clones; 75% to 90% of them were counted only once. Of the sample, 3.5% to 5.5% is held by the ten largest clones.

As to this clone: Its antigen remains unidentified. Base qualities are not recorded, but no much larger clone differs from it by a single base.

The CDR3 spans 13 residues, from the cysteine through the phenylalanine. Kept here is only the CDR3 DNA, which spans 39 bases and is read in frame from base 1. Sequences SGHRS (CDR1) and YFSETQ (CDR2) are obtained from the germline V gene. V drops 5 bases and J drops 8 bases, leaving 16 bases in between. Sequencing used peripheral blood. The rearrangement joined TRBV5-1 to TRBJ1-2; matching of 6 bases hints at TRBD1 as the D gene. This sequence was found in a man in his 60s who had recovered from COVID-19. The DNA sequence follows: TGCGCCAGCAGGGACCCCGGGGACAACGGCTACACCTTC. It specifies CASRDPGDNGYTF.